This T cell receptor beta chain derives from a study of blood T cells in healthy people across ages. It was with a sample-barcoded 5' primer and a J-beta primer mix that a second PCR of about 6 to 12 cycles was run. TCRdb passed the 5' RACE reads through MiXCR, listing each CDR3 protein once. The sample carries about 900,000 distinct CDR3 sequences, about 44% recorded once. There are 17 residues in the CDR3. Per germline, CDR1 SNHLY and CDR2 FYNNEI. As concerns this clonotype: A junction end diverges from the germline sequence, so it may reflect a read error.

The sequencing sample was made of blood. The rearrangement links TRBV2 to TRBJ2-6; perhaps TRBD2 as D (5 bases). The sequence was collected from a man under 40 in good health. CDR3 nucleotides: TGTGCCAGCAGCGAAGTCCTAGCCACTTACGGGGCCAACGTCCTGACTTTC. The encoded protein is CASSEVLATYGANVLTF.